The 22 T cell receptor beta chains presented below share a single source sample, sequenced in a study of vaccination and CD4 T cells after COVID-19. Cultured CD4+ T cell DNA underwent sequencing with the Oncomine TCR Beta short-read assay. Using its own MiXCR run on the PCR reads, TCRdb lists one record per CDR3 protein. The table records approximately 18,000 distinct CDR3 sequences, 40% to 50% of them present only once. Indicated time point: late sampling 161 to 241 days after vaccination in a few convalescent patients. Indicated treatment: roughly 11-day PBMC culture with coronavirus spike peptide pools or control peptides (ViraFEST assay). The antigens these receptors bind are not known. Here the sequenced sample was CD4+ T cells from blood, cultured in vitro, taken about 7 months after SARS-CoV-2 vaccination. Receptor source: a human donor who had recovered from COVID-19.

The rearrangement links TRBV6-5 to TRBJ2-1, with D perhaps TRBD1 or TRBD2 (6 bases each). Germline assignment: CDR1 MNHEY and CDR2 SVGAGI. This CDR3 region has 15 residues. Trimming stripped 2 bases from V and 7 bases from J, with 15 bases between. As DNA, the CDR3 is TGTGCCAGCAGTTACCCTCCGGGGGCGGGGAATGAGCAGTTCTTC. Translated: CASSYPPGAGNEQFF.

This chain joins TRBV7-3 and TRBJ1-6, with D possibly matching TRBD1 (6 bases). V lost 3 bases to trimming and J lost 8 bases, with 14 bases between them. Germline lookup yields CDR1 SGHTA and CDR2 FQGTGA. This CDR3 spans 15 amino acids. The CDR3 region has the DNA TGTGCCAGCAGCTTCCGAGGGGGGGGACATTCACCCCTCCACTTT. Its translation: CASSFRGGGHSPLHF.

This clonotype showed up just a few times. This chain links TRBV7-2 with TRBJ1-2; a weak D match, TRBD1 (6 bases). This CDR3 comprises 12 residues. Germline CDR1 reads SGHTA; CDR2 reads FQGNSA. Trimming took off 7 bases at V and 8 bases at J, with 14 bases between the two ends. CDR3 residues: CASNEGGWGYTF. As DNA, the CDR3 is TGTGCCAGCAACGAAGGGGGGTGGGGCTACACCTTC.

The CDR3 is CAITPGQHTGELFF. CDR3 in DNA: TGTGCCATCACCCCGGGACAGCACACCGGGGAGCTGTTTTTT. This sequence joins TRBV10-3 and TRBJ2-2, with 7 bases identical to TRBD1. This CDR3 region has 14 residues. Germline-derived CDR1 and CDR2 are ENHRY and SYGVKD. The ends lost 7 bases at V and 3 bases at J; junction bases unmatched: 5.

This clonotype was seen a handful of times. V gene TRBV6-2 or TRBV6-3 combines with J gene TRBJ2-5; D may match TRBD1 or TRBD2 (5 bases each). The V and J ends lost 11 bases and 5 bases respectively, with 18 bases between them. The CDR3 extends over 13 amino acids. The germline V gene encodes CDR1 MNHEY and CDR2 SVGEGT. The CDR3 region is CAATIKGEETQYF. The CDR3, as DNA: TGTGCCGCGACTATAAAAGGGGAGGAGACCCAGTACTTC.

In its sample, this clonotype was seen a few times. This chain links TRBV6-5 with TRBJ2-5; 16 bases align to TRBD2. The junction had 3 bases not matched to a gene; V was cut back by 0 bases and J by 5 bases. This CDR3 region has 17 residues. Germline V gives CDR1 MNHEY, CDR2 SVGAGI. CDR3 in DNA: TGTGCCAGCAGTTACTCGAAGGGACTAGCGGGAGGGGAGACCCAGTACTTC. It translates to CASSYSKGLAGGETQYF.

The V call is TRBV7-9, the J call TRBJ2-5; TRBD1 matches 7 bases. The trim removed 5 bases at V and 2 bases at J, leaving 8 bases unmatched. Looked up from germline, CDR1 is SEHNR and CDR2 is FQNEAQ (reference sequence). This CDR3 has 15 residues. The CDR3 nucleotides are TGTGCCAGCAGCCTACTTGGACAGGAGCAAGAGACCCAGTACTTC. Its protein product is CASSLLGQEQETQYF. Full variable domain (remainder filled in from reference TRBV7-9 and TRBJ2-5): DTGVSQNPRHKITKRGQNVTFRCDPISEHNRLYWYRQTLGQGPEFLTYFQNEAQLEKSRLLSDRFSAERPKGSFSTLEIQRTEQGDSAMYLCASSLLGQEQETQYFGPGTRLLVL.

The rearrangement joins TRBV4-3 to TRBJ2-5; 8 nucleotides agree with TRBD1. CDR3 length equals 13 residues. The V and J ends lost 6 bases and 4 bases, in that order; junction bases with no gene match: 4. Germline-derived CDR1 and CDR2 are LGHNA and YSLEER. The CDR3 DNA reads TGCGCCAGCAGTCCCGACAGGGGAGAGACCCAGTACTTC. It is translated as CASSPDRGETQYF.

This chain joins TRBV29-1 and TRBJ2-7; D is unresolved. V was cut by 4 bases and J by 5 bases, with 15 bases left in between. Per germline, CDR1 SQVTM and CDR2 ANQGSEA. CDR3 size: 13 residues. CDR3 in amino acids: CSVALLMGNEQYF. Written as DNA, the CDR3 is TGCAGCGTTGCTCTTTTGATGGGGAACGAGCAGTACTTC.

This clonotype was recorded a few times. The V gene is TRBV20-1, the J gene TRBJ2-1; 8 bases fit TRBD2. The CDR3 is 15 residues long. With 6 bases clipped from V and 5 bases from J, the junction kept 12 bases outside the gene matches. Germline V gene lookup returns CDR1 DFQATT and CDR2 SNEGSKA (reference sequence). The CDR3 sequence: CSAAGGAGLNNEQFF. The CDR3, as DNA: TGCAGTGCGGCGGGAGGAGCGGGACTAAACAATGAGCAGTTCTTC.

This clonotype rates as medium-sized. The CDR3 sequence: CASSHRDSGNTIYF. DNA of the CDR3: TGTGCCAGCAGTCACAGAGACTCTGGAAACACCATATATTTT. The chain joins TRBV7-9 to TRBJ1-3; D remains unclear. CDR1 is SEHNR and CDR2 is FQNEAQ in the germline V gene (reference sequence). V was cut by 6 bases and J by 0 bases, with 9 bases left in between. This CDR3 has 14 residues.

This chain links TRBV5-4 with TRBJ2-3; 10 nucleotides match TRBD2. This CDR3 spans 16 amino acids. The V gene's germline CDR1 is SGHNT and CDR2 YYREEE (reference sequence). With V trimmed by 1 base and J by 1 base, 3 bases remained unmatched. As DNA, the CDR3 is TGTGCCAGCAGCTTGCCCCTAGCGGGGGGCACAGATACGCAGTATTTT. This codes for CASSLPLAGGTDTQYF. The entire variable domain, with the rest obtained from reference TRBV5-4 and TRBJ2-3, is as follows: ETGVTQSPTHLIKTRGQQVTLRCSSQSGHNTVSWYQQALGQGPQFIFQYYREEENGRGNFPPRFSGLQFPNYSSELNVNALELDDSALYLCASSLPLAGGTDTQYFGPGTRLTVL.

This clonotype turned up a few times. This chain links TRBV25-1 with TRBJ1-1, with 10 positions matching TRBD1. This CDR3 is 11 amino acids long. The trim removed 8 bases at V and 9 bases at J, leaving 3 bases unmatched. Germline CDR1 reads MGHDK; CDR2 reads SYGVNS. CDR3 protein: CASVDRGQAFF. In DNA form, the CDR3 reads TGTGCCAGCGTAGACAGGGGGCAAGCTTTCTTT.

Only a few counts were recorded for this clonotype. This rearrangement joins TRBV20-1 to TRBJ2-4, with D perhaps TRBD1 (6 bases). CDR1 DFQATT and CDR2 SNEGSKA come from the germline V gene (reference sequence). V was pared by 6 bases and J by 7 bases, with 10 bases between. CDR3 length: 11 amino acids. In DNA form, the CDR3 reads TGCAGTGCGCAGGGGATGAACATTCAGTACTTC. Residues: CSAQGMNIQYF.

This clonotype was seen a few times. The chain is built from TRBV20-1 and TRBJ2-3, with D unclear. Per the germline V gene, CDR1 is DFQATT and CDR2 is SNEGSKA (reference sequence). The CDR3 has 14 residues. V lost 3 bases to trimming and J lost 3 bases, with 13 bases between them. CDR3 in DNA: TGCAGTGCTAGTTCCTCGGGTTTTACAGATACGCAGTATTTT. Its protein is CSASSSGFTDTQYF.

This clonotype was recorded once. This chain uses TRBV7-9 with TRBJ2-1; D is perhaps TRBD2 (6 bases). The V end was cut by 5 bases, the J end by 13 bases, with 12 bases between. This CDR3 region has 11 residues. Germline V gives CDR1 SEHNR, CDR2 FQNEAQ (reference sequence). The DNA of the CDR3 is TGTGCCAGCAGCCCGGGGGATCCACAGTTCTTC. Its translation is CASSPGDPQFF.

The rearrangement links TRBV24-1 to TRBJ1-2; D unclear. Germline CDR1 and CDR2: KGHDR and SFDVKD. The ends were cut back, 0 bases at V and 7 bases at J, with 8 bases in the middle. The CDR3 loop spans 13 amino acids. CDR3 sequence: CATSDLDGAGYTF. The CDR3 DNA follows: TGTGCCACCAGTGATTTGGACGGAGCTGGCTACACCTTC.

The CDR3 DNA is TGTGCCAGCAGAGTAGCGGGAGGGAGGAGGGGTGAGCAGTTCTTC. Residues: CASRVAGGRRGEQFF. The rearrangement joins TRBV12-3 or TRBV12-4 to TRBJ2-1, with TRBD2 matching 11 bases. CDR3 size: 15 residues. Germline trimming cut 6 bases from V and 9 bases from J; bases unmatched to any gene: 10.

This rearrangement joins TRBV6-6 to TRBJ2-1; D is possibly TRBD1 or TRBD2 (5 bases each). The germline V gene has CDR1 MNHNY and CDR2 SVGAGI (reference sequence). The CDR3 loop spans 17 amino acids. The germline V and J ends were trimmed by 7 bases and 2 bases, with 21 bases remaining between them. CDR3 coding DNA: TGTGCCAGCATCCCGCATACTATGGGGGTGGCCTACAATGAGCAGTTCTTC. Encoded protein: CASIPHTMGVAYNEQFF.

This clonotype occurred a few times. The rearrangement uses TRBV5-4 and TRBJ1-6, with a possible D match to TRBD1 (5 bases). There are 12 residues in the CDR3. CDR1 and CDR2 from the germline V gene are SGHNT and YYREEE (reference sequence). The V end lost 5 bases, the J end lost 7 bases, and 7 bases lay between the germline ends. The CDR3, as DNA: TGTGCCAGCAGGAGGGGCAATTCACCCCTCCACTTT. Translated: CASRRGNSPLHF.

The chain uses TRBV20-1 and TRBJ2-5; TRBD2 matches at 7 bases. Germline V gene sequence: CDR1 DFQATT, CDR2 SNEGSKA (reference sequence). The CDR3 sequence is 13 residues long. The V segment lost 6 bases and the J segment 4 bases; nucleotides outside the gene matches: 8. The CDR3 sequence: CSAVAGQVETQYF. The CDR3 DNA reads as TGCAGTGCGGTAGCGGGCCAAGTAGAGACCCAGTACTTC.

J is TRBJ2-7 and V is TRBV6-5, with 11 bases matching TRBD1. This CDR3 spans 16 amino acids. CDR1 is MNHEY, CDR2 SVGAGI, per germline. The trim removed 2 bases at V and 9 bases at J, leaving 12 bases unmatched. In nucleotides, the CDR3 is TGTGCCAGCAGTTACGGGGGACAGGGGGGTCTCCTGGTGCAGTACTTC. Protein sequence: CASSYGGQGGLLVQYF.